This entry features one T cell receptor beta chain sequence. The target of this receptor is not known. No much larger clone is present one base from it, and per-base qualities are unavailable. The CDR3 regions of human TCRbeta chains were subjected to immunosequencing. In the original analysis: TCRs in the repertoires were compared against a reference library of SARS-CoV-2-specific TCRs that had been generated with the MIRA antigen-specificity platform. Breadth meant the fraction of unique TCRs that were SARS-CoV-2-associated, whereas depth meant the fraction of total T cells that were SARS-CoV-2-associated. Using the MIRA data, each spike-specific TCR was mapped to the spike region that the TCR reacts to and placed in a CD4 or CD8 class. Log10-transformed breadth and depth values were compared by one-way ANOVA with Sidak's multiple comparisons tests. Drawn from immuneACCESS, this table holds only the in-frame rearrangements with V and J called that TCRdb kept. Clones are partly lost; checked studies trace under half to an unresolved V gene and leave the rest unexplained. Clone size and the V and J calls come from that table; the DNA yielded D and trimming. Here the sample has about 180,000 clones; approximately 94% occur a single time. Roughly 1.7% of the sample lies in the top ten.

Interpreted using the paper, the time point label stands for: about 28 days (+/-7) after the second vaccine dose. AZD1222 recipients whose second dose came at about 4 weeks and those whose second dose came at about 12 weeks were combined into one group, since spike-specific TCR depth and breadth did not differ between the two schedules. Vaccinee samples came from UK trials COV001 and COV002, including a single-blind randomized controlled phase 2/3 trial of AZD1222 (ChAdOx1 nCoV-19) in healthy adults. For TCRbeta chain sequencing, PBMC samples from trial participants were taken at day 0 and at day 28 after the second dose. The data originate from a study of T cell responses to AZD1222 COVID-19 vaccine (dated by TCRdb to the early 2020s). Turning to the overall study: TCR sequencing covered 230 or so trial participants: some 210 given two doses of AZD1222 and approximately 26 given two doses of MenACWY control vaccine. Trial participants were enrolled by age into subgroups of 18-55, 56-69 and 70-plus years, and about 150, 27 and 61 TCR-sequenced participants, respectively, were included in these subgroups. Results the study describes overall, beyond this receptor: In the small 56-69-year group, the increase in depth fell short of significance, most likely because of low power. After two AZD1222 doses, both the breadth and the depth of spike-specific TCRs were significantly higher than at day 0 and than in MenACWY recipients. Epitopes outside the regions mutated in the B.1.351 and B.1.1.7 variants were reportedly recognized by nearly half of the unique spike-specific TCRs. Because no day 14 peak-response samples were available, the repertoires could be characterized only after the peak T cell response. Conclusions about previously exposed vaccinees were limited because only six AZD1222 recipients were SARS-CoV-2 seropositive at baseline. Vaccine-associated CD4 TCRs spanned the whole spike protein, with dominant responses in regions 160-218 and 743-854. Most participants were white British and females outnumbered males, and the authors suggested that clonal diversity may have been underestimated.

The germline V gene (reference sequence) supplies CDR1 LGHDT and CDR2 YNNKEL. Including the terminal cysteine and phenylalanine, the CDR3 comprises 19 residues. Of the read, only the CDR3 DNA is kept; its 57 bases are in frame from base 1. For this chain, trimming is 1 base at the V end and 5 bases at the J end, and the number of junction bases without a gene match is 16. The chain links TRBV3-1 (or the pseudogene TRBV3-2) with TRBJ2-5; TRBD2 aligns with 10 central bases. This clonotype was obtained from an adult who received the AZD1222 COVID-19 vaccine. This material consisted of peripheral blood, taken 28 days after the second AZD1222 dose. The CDR3 in this case is CASSQVWASGGPLWETQYF. The bases are TGTGCCAGCAGCCAAGTTTGGGCTAGCGGGGGCCCCTTATGGGAGACCCAGTACTTC.